One sample yielded the 17 T cell receptor beta chains listed below, sequenced in a study of T cell responses to AZD1222 COVID-19 vaccine. Sequencing was performed with immunoSEQ multiplex PCR; in TCRdb, only in-frame clones are kept and a portion is missing. The sample holds under 70,000 clones, around 92% seen once. Here the sequenced sample was peripheral blood, taken 28 days after the second AZD1222 dose. The source of these receptors is an adult who received the AZD1222 COVID-19 vaccine.

V gene TRBV11-3 combines with J gene TRBJ2-7; no firm D call. CDR1 is SGHNT, CDR2 YENEEA, per germline. The CDR3 contains 12 residues. Trimming shortened V by 1 base and J by 5 bases, and 6 bases separated the two germline ends. The CDR3 bases are TGTGCCAGCAGCTTAGTGGGCGACGAGCAGTACTTC. This translates into CASSLVGDEQYF.

The rearrangement uses TRBV4-2 and TRBJ2-2; weak D call: TRBD2 (6 bases). V dropped 2 bases and J dropped 3 bases, with 13 bases sitting between them. Germline V gene lookup returns CDR1 LGHNA and CDR2 YNFKEQ. The CDR3 has 16 residues. The CDR3 loop is CASSQNPGVDTGELFF. CDR3 nucleotide sequence: TGTGCCAGCAGCCAAAATCCGGGAGTTGACACCGGGGAGCTGTTTTTT.

The chain is built from TRBV6-5 and TRBJ2-5, with TRBD1 matching 7 bases. V dropped 4 bases and J dropped 3; count of bases not matched to a gene: 11. Germline V lookup: CDR1 MNHEY, CDR2 SVGAGI. This CDR3 has 16 amino acids. CDR3: CASSSPGQTTEETQYF. The CDR3 DNA is TGTGCCAGCAGTTCTCCGGGACAGACGACCGAAGAGACCCAGTACTTC.

V and J are TRBV7-8 and TRBJ1-1, with D perhaps matching TRBD1 (5 bases). The CDR3 extends over 14 amino acids. The V end lost 1 base, the J end lost 2 bases, and 8 bases lay between the germline ends. CDR1 is SGHVS and CDR2 is FQNEAQ in the germline V gene. DNA of the CDR3: TGTGCCAGCAGCTTAGGGGGACTTAACACTGAAGCTTTCTTT. As protein: CASSLGGLNTEAFF.

This chain connects TRBV18 to TRBJ2-2; TRBD2 agrees at 8 bases. This CDR3 is 16 amino acids long. Germline V gene sequence: CDR1 KGHSH, CDR2 LQKENI. Trimming removed 6 bases from V and 0 bases from J; junction bases left unmatched: 6. The CDR3 nucleotides read TGTGCCAGCTCTCGCGGGGGACTAGCGAACACCGGGGAGCTGTTTTTT. Translation gives CASSRGGLANTGELFF.

The CDR3 DNA reads as TGTGCCAGCAGCTTATGGTGGCCGGCCGGTAGGGCCTTAAACACTGAAGCTTTCTTT. This encodes CASSLWWPAGRALNTEAFF. V and J are TRBV13 and TRBJ1-1; unclear D gene. The CDR3 is 19 amino acids. In germline, CDR1 is PRHDT, CDR2 FYEKMQ (reference sequence). Between the trimmed V and J ends, which lost 2 bases and 2 bases, there was a span of 24 bases.

The chain has TRBV5-8 and TRBJ1-5; TRBD1 matches at 8 bases. The CDR3 covers 15 residues. V was pared by 4 bases and J by 1 base, with 4 bases of the junction left unmatched. Germline CDR1 reads SGHTS; CDR2 reads YDEGEE. This CDR3 is CASSLDRASNQPQHF. The CDR3 bases are TGTGCCAGCAGCCTGGACAGGGCCAGCAATCAGCCCCAGCATTTT.

This rearrangement joins TRBV5-6 to TRBJ1-1; TRBD1 matches at 9 bases. The CDR3 runs to 15 residues. The ends lost 4 bases at V and 5 bases at J; junction bases unmatched: 9. Germline loops: CDR1 SGHDT, CDR2 YYEEEE. CDR3 coding DNA: TGTGCCAGCAGCCTGACAGGGGGGCTAGGTACTGAAGCTTTCTTT. This sequence encodes CASSLTGGLGTEAFF.

The chain carries TRBV29-1 and TRBJ1-5, with TRBD1 matching 7 bases. The CDR3 length is 12 residues. Germline V gene lookup returns CDR1 SQVTM and CDR2 ANQGSEA. V dropped 6 bases and J dropped 4; count of bases not matched to a gene: 3. The CDR3 bases are TGCAGCGTGGGACAGCCAAATCAGCCCCAGCATTTT. Translation gives CSVGQPNQPQHF.

The rearrangement joins TRBV7-2 to TRBJ2-6; D is ambiguous. This CDR3 comprises 15 residues. Germline lookup yields CDR1 SGHTA and CDR2 FQGNSA. V was trimmed by 1 base and J by 0 bases, leaving 4 bases between them. CDR3 DNA sequence: TGTGCCAGCAGCTTAGAAGACTCTGGGGCCAACGTCCTGACTTTC. This sequence encodes CASSLEDSGANVLTF. Filled out from reference TRBV7-2 and TRBJ2-6, the complete variable domain reads GAGVSQSPSNKVTEKGKDVELRCDPISGHTALYWYRQSLGQGLEFLIYFQGNSAPDKSGLPSDRFSAERTGGSVSTLTIQRTQQEDSAVYLCASSLEDSGANVLTFGAGSRLTVL.

V and J are TRBV4-2 and TRBJ2-5, with a tentative D call TRBD1 (6 bases). Germline values: CDR1 LGHNA, CDR2 YNFKEQ. This CDR3 has 15 residues. Trimming stripped 2 bases from V and 5 bases from J, with 15 bases between. CDR3 sequence: CASSQNTGSGETQYF. The CDR3 DNA sequence: TGTGCCAGCAGCCAAAATACAGGGTCGGGTGAGACCCAGTACTTC.

This chain connects TRBV3-1 (or the pseudogene TRBV3-2) to TRBJ2-1; D may be TRBD2 (5 bases). The CDR3 loop spans 15 amino acids. Germline CDR1 LGHDT, CDR2 YNNKEL (reference sequence). The germline V and J ends were trimmed by 4 bases and 1 base, with 11 bases remaining between them. CDR3 sequence reads: CASSPRTQSYNEQFF. The CDR3 nucleotides are TGTGCCAGCAGCCCCCGGACTCAGTCCTACAATGAGCAGTTCTTC.

This rearrangement joins TRBV19 to TRBJ1-2; D not certain. Germline V lookup: CDR1 LNHDA, CDR2 SQIVND (reference sequence). This CDR3 region has 12 residues. V lost 4 bases to trimming and J lost 4 bases, with 7 bases between them. CDR3 region: CASSNQTYGYTF. The CDR3 DNA reads TGTGCCAGTAGTAACCAGACCTATGGCTACACCTTC.

The chain employs TRBV5-4 and TRBJ1-1, with D uncertain. Trimming took 5 bases from V and 1 from J, leaving 15 bases between them. The CDR3 runs to 15 residues. Germline V lookup: CDR1 SGHNT, CDR2 YYREEE (reference sequence). CDR3 in DNA: TGTGCCAGCAGACTGGGAGGGAGAAAGAACACTGAAGCTTTCTTT. It yields the protein CASRLGGRKNTEAFF.

The chain couples TRBV21-1 to TRBJ2-1; the D call of TRBD1 is as the table states it, not checked on the DNA. TRBV21-1 is labeled a pseudogene. This CDR3 has 13 residues. CDR3 sequence reads: CASSTTGRGEQFF. For the CDR3, the DNA is TGTGCCAGCAGCACAACAGGGAGAGGAGAGCAGTTCTTC.

J is TRBJ1-1 and V is TRBV27; the D is unclear. Germline-derived CDR1 and CDR2 are MNHEY and SMNVEV (reference sequence). This CDR3 has 10 residues. V was clipped by 7 bases and J by 10 bases, with 10 bases between them. In nucleotides, the CDR3 is TGTGCCAGCACCTCCCAAGCAGCTTTCTTT. Amino acids: CASTSQAAFF.

This clone was found once. The chain employs TRBV7-2 and TRBJ2-1; 8 bases agree with TRBD2. CDR3 length: 15 amino acids. V trimming: 0 bases; J trimming: 5 bases; junction bases outside the gene matches: 3. Germline CDR1 reads SGHTA; CDR2 reads FQGNSA. The CDR3 reads CASSLAAGAHNEQFF. CDR3 nucleotides: TGTGCCAGCAGCTTAGCAGCGGGAGCGCACAATGAGCAGTTCTTC.